This T cell receptor (beta chain) was captured in a study of blood T cell repertoires in COVID-19. Whole-study context: The United States, Italy and Spain supplied acute and convalescent COVID-19 samples. The cDNA or gDNA used as material had been derived from T cells, B-cell-depleted T cells, or PBMCs.

CDR1 is DFQATT, CDR2 SNEGSKA, per germline (reference sequence). This CDR3 has 18 amino acids. The V gene end was trimmed by 3 bases and the J gene end by 0 bases; junction bases not matched to a gene: 13. As originally analysed: Quantification of nucleated cells was approximated via reference gene primer amplification. Clones were sequenced by immunoSEQ multiplex PCR, and TCRdb holds only the in-frame ones, with some missing. Clone size and V and J calls were adopted from that table, with D and trimming inferred from the DNA. The sample includes about 260,000 clones, more than 75% of them seen just once.

The sample comprised peripheral blood. The rearrangement uses TRBV20-1 and TRBJ2-1, with 8 nucleotides matching TRBD2. This receptor was taken from a woman aged 45-65 years with acute or convalescent COVID-19. CDR3 sequence (DNA): TGCAGTGCTAGTTCGCTAGCGGGTATAGCCAGCTCCTACAATGAGCAGTTCTTC. This translates into CSASSLAGIASSYNEQFF.